This T cell receptor (beta chain) was profiled in a study of CD8 T cells in ankylosing spondylitis. The CDR3 length is 16 residues. Trimming removed 1 base from V and 3 bases from J; junction bases left unmatched: 1. Libraries of TCR beta came from quantitative 5'-RACE with molecular barcodes. TCRdb passed the 5' RACE reads through MiXCR, listing each CDR3 protein once. Of about 360,000 distinct CDR3 sequences listed, 14% to 15% are singletons. Points from the study as a whole: Clones linked to the disease showed a CD8+ phenotype. They occurred at relatively low frequencies in peripheral blood. In synovial fluid and blood from reactive arthritis, some motif variants were previously reported. Seemingly characteristic of ankylosing spondylitis blood was a TCR beta motif consisting of about 8 highly homologous variants.

In the case of this clonotype: Its antigen is as yet unknown.

Input material: blood, either unsorted or a sorted T cell fraction (not recorded which). This chain uses TRBV12-3 or TRBV12-4 with TRBJ2-5, with 14 nucleotides matching TRBD2. This receptor was identified in a male donor with ankylosing spondylitis or in good health (not recorded which). The CDR3 loop reads CASSLGLAGGKETQYF. The CDR3 nucleotides read TGTGCCAGCAGTTTAGGACTAGCGGGGGGGAAAGAGACCCAGTACTTC.